This T cell receptor (beta chain) was captured by sequencing in a study of T cell repertoires in cytomegalovirus infection. Study at large: Matching HLA type and CMV infection were both indicated by public TCR beta signatures. Overall study results and limits: What dominated the ex vivo response were HLA-C-restricted CMV-specific TCR beta clonotypes.

TCRdb reanalysed the reads using MiXCR and keeps one entry per CDR3 protein. Of about 300,000 distinct CDR3 sequences detected, around 9.1% appear once; the ten largest clones hold more than 2.5%. This clonotype was seen only a few times. Its antigen remains unidentified. The CDR3 has 15 amino acids. Per the germline V gene, CDR1 is MNHNY and CDR2 is SVGAGI (reference sequence). V lost 4 bases and J lost 2; bases outside the gene matches: 7. The sequenced sample was PBMCs. The sequence derives from a human donor in good health (CMV status not recorded). Some clones in this sample may be carry-over from other donors' samples. The rearrangement uses TRBV6-6 and TRBJ2-7, with TRBD1 matching 8 bases. This CDR3 is CASSSADRATYEQYF. As DNA, the CDR3 is TGTGCCAGCAGTTCCGCGGACAGGGCCACCTACGAGCAGTACTTC.